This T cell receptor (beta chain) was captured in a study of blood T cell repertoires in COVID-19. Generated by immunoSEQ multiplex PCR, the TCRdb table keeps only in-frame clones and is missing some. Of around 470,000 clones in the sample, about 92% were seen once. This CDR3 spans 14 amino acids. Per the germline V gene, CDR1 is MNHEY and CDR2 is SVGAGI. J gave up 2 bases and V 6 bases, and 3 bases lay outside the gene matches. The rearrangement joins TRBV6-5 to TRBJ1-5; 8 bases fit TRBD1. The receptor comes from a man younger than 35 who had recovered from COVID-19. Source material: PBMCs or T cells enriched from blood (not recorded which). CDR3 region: CASRGQGGNQPQHF. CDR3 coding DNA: TGTGCCAGCAGAGGACAGGGAGGCAATCAGCCCCAGCATTTT.